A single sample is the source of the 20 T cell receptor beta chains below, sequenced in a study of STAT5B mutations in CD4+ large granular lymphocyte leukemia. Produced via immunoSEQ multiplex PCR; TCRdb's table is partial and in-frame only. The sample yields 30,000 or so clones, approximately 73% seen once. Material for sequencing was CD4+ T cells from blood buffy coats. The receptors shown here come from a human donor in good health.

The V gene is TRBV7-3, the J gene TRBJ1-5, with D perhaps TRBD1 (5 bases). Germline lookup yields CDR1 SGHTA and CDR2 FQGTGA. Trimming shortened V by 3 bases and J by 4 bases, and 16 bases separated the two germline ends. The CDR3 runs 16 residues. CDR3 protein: CASSFRQRFQNQPQHF. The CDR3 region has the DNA TGTGCCAGCAGCTTCCGACAGCGATTCCAGAATCAGCCCCAGCATTTT.

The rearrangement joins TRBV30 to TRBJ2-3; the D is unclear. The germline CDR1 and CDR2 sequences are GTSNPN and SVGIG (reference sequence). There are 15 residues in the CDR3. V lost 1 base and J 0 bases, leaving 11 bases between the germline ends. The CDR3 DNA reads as TGTGCCTGGAGTGACAGTTCGACTAGCACAGATACGCAGTATTTT. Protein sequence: CAWSDSSTSTDTQYF.

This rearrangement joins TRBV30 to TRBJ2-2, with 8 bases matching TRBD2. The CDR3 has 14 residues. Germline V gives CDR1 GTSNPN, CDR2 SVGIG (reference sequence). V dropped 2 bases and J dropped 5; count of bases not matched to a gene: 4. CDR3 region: CAWSNPGGTGELFF. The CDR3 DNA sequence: TGTGCCTGGAGTAATCCGGGAGGGACCGGGGAGCTGTTTTTT.

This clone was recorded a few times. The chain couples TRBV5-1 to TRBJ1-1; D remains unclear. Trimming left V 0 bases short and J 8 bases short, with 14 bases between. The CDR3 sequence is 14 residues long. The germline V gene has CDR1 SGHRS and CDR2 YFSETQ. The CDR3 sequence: CASSLVGLLYEAFF. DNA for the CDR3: TGCGCCAGCAGCTTGGTAGGCCTACTCTACGAAGCTTTCTTT.

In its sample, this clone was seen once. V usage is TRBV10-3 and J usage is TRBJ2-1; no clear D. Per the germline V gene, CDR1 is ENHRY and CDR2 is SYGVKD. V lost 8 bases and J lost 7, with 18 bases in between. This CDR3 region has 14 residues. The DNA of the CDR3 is TGTGCCATCTCTAAGGATGAAGTGAGGAATGAGCAGTTCTTC. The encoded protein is CAISKDEVRNEQFF.

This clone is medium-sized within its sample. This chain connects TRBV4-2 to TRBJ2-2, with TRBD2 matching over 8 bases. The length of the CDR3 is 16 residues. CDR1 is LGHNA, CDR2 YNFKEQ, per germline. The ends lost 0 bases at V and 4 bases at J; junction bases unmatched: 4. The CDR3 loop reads CASSQDVGGGTGELFF. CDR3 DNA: TGTGCCAGCAGCCAAGATGTCGGGGGGGGCACCGGGGAGCTGTTTTTT.

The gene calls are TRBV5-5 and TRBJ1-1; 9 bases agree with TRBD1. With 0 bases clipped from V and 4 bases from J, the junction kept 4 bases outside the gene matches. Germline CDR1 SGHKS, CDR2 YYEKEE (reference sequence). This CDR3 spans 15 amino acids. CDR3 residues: CASSLETGGLTEAFF. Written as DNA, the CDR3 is TGTGCCAGCAGCTTGGAAACAGGGGGCCTCACTGAAGCTTTCTTT.

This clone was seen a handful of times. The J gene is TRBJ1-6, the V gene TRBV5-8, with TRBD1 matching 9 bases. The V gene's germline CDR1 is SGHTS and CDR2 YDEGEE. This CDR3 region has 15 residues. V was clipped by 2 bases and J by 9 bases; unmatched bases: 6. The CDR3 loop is CASSLSGTGSSPLHF. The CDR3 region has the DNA TGTGCCAGCAGCTTATCCGGGACAGGGAGTTCACCCCTCCACTTT.

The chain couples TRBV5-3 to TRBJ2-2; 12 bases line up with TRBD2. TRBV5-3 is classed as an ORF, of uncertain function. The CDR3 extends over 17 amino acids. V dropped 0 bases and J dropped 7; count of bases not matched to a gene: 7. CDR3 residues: CARSLARLAGAHGELFF. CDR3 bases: TGTGCCAGAAGCTTGGCTCGACTAGCGGGAGCTCACGGGGAGCTGTTTTTT.

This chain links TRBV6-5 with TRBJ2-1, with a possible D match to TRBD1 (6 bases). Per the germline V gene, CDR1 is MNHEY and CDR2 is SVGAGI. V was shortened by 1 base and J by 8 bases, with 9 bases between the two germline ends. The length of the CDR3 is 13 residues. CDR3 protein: CASSYFHRDEQFF. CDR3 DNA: TGTGCCAGCAGTTACTTCCACAGGGATGAGCAGTTCTTC.

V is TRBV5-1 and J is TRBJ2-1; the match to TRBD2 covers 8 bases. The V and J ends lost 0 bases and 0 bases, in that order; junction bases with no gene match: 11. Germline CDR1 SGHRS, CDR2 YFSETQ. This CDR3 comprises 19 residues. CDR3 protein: CASSLEASGPTFSYNEQFF. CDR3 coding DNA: TGCGCCAGCAGCTTGGAGGCTAGCGGGCCCACTTTCTCCTACAATGAGCAGTTCTTC.

The CDR3 spells CVRSLWAACNQPQHF. The CDR3 DNA reads TGTGTCAGAAGCTTATGGGCGGCTTGCAATCAGCCCCAGCATTTT. The chain uses TRBV7-5 and TRBJ1-5. TRBV7-5 is a pseudogene locus. CDR3 size: 15 residues.

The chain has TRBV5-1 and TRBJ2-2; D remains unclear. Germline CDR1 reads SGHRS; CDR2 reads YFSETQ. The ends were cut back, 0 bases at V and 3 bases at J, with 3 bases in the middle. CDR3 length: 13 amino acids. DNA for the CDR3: TGCGCCAGCAGCTTGGCCTACACCGGGGAGCTGTTTTTT. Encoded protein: CASSLAYTGELFF.

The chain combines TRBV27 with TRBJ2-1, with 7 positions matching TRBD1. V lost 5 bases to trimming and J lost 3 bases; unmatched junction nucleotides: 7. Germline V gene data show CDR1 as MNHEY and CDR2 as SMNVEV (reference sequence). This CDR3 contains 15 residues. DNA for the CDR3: TGTGCCAGCAGTCCACGACAGGGATTCTACAATGAGCAGTTCTTC. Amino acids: CASSPRQGFYNEQFF.

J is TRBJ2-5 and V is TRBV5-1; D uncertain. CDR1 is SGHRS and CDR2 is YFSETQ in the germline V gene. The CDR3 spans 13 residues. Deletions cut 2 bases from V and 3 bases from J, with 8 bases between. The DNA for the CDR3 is TGCGCCAGCAGCTTTGGGGATAAAGAGACCCAGTACTTC. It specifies CASSFGDKETQYF.

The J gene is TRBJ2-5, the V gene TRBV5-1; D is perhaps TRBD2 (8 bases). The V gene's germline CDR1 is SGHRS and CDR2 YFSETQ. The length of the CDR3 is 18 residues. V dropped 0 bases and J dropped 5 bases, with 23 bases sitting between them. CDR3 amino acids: CASSLVGGLAGRTETQYF. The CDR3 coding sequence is TGCGCCAGCAGCTTGGTAGGGGGCCTAGCGGGTAGAACGGAGACCCAGTACTTC.

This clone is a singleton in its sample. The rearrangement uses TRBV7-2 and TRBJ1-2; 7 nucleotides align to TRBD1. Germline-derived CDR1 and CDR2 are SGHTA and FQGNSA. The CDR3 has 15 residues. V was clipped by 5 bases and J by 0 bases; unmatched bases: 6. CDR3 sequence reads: CASSGWDSSNYGYTF. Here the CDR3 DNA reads TGTGCCAGCAGCGGATGGGACAGCTCTAACTATGGCTACACCTTC.

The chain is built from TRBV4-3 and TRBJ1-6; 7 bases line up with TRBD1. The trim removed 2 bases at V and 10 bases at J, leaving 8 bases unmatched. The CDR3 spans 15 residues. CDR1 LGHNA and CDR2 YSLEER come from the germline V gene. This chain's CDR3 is CASSQLGGLGSPLHF. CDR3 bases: TGCGCCAGCAGCCAACTAGGGGGCTTGGGCTCACCCCTCCACTTT.

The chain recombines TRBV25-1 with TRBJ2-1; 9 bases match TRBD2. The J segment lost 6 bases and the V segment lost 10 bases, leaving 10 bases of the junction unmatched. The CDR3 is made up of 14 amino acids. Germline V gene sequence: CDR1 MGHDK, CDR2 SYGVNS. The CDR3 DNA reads TGTGCCACCGAACGCGGGAGGGCCGGCAATGAGCAGTTCTTC. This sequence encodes CATERGRAGNEQFF.

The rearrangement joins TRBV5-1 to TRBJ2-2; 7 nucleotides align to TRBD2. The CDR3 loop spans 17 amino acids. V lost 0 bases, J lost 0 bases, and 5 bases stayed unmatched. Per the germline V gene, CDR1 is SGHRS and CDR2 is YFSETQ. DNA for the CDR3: TGCGCCAGCAGCTTGGTTGGCGGGAGAACGAACACCGGGGAGCTGTTTTTT. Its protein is CASSLVGGRTNTGELFF.